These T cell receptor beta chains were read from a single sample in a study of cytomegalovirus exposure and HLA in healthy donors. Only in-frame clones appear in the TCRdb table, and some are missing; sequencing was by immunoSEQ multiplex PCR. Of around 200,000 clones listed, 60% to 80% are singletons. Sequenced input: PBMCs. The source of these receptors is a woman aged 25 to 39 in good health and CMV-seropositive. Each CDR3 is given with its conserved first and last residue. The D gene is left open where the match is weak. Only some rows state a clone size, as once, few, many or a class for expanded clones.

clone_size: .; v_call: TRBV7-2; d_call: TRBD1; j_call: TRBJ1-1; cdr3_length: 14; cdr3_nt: TGTGCCAGCAGCGTGGACAGGAGGTCCACTGAAGCTTTCTTT; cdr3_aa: CASSVDRRSTEAFF
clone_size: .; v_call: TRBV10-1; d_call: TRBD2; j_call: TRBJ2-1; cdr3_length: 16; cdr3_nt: TGCGCCAGCAGTGACATCGCTAGCGGGAGTTATGGCGAGCAGTTCTTC; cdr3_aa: CASSDIASGSYGEQFF
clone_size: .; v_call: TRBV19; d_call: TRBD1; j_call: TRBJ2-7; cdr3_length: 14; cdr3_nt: TGTGCCAGTAGCCCCCGGGACAGGCCTTACGAGCAGTACTTC; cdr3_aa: CASSPRDRPYEQYF
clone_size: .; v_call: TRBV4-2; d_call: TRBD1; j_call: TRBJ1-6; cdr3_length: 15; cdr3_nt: TGTGCCAGCAGCCAAGACGAGGGGGCGCGTTCACCCCTCCACTTT; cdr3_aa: CASSQDEGARSPLHF
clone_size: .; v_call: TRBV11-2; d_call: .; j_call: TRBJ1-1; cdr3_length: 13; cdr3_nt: TGTGCCAGCAGCCTGGGGAGGGCGGGTGAAGCTTTCTTT; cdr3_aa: CASSLGRAGEAFF
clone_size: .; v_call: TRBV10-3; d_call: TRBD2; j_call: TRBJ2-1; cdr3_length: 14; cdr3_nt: TGTGCCATCAGTGAGCGAGCGGGGCTCAATGAGCAGTTCTTC; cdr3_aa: CAISERAGLNEQFF
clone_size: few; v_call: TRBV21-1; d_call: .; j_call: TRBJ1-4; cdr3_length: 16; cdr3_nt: TGTGCCAGCATGACCCTGGGGACAGGGCTTAATGAAAAACTGTTTTTT; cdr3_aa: CASMTLGTGLNEKLFF
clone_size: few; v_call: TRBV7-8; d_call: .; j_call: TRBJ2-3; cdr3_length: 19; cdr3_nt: TGTGCCAGCAGCTTCATAGTACAGGGATTGACCTCTAGCACAGATACGCAGTATTTT; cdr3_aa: CASSFIVQGLTSSTDTQYF
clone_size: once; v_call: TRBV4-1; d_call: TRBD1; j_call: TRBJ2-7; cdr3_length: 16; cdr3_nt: TGCGCCAGCAGCCAGCAGACAGGGGGCGACGTGGACGAGCAGTACTTC; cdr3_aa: CASSQQTGGDVDEQYF
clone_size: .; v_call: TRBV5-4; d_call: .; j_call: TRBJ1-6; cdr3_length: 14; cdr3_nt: TGTGCCAGCAGCTTAGAGGGTGGGGGGTCACCCCTCCACTTT; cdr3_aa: CASSLEGGGSPLHF
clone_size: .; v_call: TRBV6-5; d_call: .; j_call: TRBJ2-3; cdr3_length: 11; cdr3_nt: TGTGCCAGCAGACGGTTCGATACGCAGTATTTT; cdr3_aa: CASRRFDTQYF
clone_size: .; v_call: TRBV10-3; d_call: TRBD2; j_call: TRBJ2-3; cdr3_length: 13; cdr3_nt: TGTGCCATCGGGCTAGCGGGGCCAGATACGCAGTATTTT; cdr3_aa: CAIGLAGPDTQYF
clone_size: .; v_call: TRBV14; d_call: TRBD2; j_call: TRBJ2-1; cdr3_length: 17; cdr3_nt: TGTGCCAGCAGCCAAGGGACTAGCGGGAGGGCGAGGAATGAGCAGTTCTTC; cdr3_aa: CASSQGTSGRARNEQFF
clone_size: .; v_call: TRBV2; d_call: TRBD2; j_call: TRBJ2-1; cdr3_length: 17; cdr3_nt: TGTGCCAGCAGTGAAGGGTCCCTAGCGGGACCTTACAATGAGCAGTTCTTC; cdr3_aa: CASSEGSLAGPYNEQFF
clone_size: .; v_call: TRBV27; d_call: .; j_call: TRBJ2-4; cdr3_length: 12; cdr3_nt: TGTGCCAGCAGGGGGCCTGAAAACATTCAGTACTTC; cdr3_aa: CASRGPENIQYF
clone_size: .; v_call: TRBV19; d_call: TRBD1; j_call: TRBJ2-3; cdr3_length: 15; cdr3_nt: TGTGCCAGCAAAGACAGGGGTCGCAGCACAGATACGCAGTATTTT; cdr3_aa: CASKDRGRSTDTQYF
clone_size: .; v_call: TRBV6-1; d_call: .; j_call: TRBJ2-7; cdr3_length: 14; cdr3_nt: TGTGCCAGCAGTACTTACAGGCCCCCATACGAGCAGTACTTC; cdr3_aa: CASSTYRPPYEQYF
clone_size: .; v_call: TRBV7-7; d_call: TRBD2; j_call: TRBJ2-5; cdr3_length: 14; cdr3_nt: TGTGCTAGCAGCTTCCGAGCCGGGGGGGAGACCCAGTACTTC; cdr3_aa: CASSFRAGGETQYF
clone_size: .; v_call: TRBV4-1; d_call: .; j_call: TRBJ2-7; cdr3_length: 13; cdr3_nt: TGCGCCAGCAGCCAAGTGCGGCTAGTCGAGCAGTACTTC; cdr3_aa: CASSQVRLVEQYF
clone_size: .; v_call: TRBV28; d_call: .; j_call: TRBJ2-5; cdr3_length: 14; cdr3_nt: TGTGCCAGCACCCTCCCAGGGGTTGGAGAGACCCAGTACTTC; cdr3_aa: CASTLPGVGETQYF
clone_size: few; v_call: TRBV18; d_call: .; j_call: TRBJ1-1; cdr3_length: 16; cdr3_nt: TGTGCCAGCTCACCAAACATGGGTACTATCGGTCCTGAAGCTTTCTTT; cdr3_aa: CASSPNMGTIGPEAFF
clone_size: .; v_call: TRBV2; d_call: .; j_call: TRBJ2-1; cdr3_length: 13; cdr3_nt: TGTGCCAGCAGCCGGACTGGAAACAATGAGCAGTTCTTC; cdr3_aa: CASSRTGNNEQFF
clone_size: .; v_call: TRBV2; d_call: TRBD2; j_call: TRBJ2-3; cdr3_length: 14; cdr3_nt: TGTGCCAGCAGTGAAGGAGCCGGGGGGGATACGCAGTATTTT; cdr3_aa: CASSEGAGGDTQYF
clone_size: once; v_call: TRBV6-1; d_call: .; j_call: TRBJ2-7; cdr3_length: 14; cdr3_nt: TGTGCCAGCAGTGAAGTCAGGGCAATGGACGAGCAGTACTTC; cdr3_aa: CASSEVRAMDEQYF
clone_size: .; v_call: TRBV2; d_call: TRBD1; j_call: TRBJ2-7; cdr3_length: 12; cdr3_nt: TGTGCCAGCAGTGACAGGGGGCACGAGCAGTACTTC; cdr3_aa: CASSDRGHEQYF
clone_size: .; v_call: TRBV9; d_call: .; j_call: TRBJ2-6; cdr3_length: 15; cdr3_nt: TGTGCCAGCAGCGTAGTCCTCTCTGGGGCCAACGTCCTGACTTTC; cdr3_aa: CASSVVLSGANVLTF
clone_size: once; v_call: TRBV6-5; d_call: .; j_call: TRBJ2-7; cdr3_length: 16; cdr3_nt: TGTGCCAGCAGTTACTCGGGTGGGCAGGCTAACTACGAGCAGTACTTC; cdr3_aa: CASSYSGGQANYEQYF
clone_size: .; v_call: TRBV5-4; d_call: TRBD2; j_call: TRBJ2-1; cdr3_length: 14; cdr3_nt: TGTGCCAGCAGCTCCGGGACTAGCCTCAATGAGCAGTTCTTC; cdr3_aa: CASSSGTSLNEQFF
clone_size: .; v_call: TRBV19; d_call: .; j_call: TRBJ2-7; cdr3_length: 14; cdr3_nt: TGTGCCAGTAGTATAGTTGCGGGGGCGCGCGAGCAGTACTTC; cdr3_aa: CASSIVAGAREQYF
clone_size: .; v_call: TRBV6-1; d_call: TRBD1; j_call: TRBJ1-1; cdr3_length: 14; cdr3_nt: TGTGCCAGCTCAGGGACAGGGCCGATGGGTGAAGCTTTCTTT; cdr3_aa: CASSGTGPMGEAFF
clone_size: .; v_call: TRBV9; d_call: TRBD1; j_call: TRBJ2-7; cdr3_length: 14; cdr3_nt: TGTGCCAGCAGCGTATGGACAGGGGGCGGCGAGCAGTACTTC; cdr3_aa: CASSVWTGGGEQYF